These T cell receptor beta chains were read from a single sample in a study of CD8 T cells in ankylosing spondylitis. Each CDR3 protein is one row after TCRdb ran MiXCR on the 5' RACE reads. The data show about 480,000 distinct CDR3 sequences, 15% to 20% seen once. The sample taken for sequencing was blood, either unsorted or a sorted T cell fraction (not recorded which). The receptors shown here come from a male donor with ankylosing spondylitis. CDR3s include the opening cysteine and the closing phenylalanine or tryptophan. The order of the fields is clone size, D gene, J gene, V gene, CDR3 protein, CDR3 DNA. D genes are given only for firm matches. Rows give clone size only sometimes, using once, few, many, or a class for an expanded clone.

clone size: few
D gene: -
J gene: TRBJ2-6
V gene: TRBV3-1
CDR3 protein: CASSPGTTGANVLTF
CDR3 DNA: TGTGCCAGCAGCCCCGGGACAACTGGGGCCAACGTCCTGACTTTC

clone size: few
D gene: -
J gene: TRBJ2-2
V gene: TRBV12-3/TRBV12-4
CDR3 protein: CASSLETHYTGELFF
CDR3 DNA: TGTGCCAGCAGTTTAGAGACTCACTACACCGGGGAGCTGTTTTTT

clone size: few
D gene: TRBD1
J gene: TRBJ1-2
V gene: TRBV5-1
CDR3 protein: CASSTGQGEGYGYTF
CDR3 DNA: TGCGCCAGCAGCACCGGACAGGGAGAGGGGTATGGCTACACCTTC

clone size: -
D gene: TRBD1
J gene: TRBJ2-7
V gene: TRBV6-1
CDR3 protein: CASNPQGGFGEQYF
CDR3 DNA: TGTGCCAGCAATCCACAGGGGGGTTTTGGCGAGCAGTACTTC

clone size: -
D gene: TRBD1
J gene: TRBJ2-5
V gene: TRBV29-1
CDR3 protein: CSGRDRGRLETQYF
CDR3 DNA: TGCAGCGGGCGGGACAGGGGGCGCCTAGAGACCCAGTACTTC

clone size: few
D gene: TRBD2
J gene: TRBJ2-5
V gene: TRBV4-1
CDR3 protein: CASSQETSGGLRETQYF
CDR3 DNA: TGCGCCAGCAGCCAAGAAACTAGCGGGGGGCTGAGGGAGACCCAGTACTTC

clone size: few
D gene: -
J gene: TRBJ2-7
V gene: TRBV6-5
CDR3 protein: CASTSRNEQYF
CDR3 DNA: TGTGCCAGCACCAGCAGAAACGAGCAGTACTTC

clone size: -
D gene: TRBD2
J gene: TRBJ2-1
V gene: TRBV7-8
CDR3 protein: CASSPRTRAYNEQFF
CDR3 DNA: TGTGCCAGCAGCCCCCGGACTAGGGCCTACAATGAGCAGTTCTTC

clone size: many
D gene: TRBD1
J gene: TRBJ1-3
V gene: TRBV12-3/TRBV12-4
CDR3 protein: CASNPGTGSTIYF
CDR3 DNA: TGTGCCAGCAACCCGGGGACAGGGAGCACCATATATTTT

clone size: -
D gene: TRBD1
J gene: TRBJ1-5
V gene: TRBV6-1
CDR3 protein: CASSEFYRGKIQPQHF
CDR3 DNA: TGTGCCAGCAGTGAGTTTTACAGGGGGAAAATCCAGCCCCAGCATTTT

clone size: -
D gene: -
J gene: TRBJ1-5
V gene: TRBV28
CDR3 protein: CASSELAREGQPQHF
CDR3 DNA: TGTGCCAGCAGTGAGCTTGCCAGGGAGGGACAGCCCCAGCATTTT

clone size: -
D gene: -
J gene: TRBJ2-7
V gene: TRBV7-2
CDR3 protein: CASSLEWRVASYEQYF
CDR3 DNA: TGTGCCAGCAGCTTAGAGTGGCGGGTGGCCTCCTACGAGCAGTACTTC

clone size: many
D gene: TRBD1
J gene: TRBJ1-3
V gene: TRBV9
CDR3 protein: CASSVGDSQGNTIYF
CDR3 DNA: TGTGCCAGCAGCGTAGGGGACAGCCAGGGAAACACCATATATTTT

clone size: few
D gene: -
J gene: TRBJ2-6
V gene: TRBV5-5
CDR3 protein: CASSSLDSIGSGANVLTF
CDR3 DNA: TGTGCCAGCAGCTCCCTCGACTCTATTGGCTCTGGGGCCAACGTCCTGACTTTC

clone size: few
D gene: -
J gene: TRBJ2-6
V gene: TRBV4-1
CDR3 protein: CASSREGGANVLTF
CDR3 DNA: TGCGCCAGCAGCCGAGAGGGTGGGGCCAACGTCCTGACTTTC

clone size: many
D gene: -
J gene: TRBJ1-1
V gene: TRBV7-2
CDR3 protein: CASSYFNTEAFF
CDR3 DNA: TGTGCCAGCAGCTACTTTAACACTGAAGCTTTCTTT

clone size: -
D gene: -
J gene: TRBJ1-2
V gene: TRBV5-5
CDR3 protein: CASSLLGVSYGYTF
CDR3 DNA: TGTGCCAGCAGTCTTTTGGGGGTGAGCTATGGCTACACCTTC

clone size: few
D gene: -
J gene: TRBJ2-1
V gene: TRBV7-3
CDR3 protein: CASSPSREYNEQFF
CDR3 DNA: TGTGCCAGCAGCCCAAGCCGGGAGTACAATGAGCAGTTCTTC

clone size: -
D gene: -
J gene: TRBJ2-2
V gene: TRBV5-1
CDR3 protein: CASSFGDFDTGELFF
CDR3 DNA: TGCGCCAGCAGCTTTGGGGATTTCGACACCGGGGAGCTGTTTTTT

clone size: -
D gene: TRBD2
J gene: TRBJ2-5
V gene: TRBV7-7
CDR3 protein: CASSLAPSGQETQYF
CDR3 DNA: TGTGCTAGCAGCTTAGCTCCTAGCGGCCAAGAGACCCAGTACTTC

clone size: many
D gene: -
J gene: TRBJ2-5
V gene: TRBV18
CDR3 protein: CASSPRGETQYF
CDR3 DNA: TGTGCCAGCAGCCCCCGGGGAGAGACCCAGTACTTC

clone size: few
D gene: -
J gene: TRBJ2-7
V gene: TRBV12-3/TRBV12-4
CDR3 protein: CATRGGGEQYF
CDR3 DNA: TGTGCCACCAGGGGGGGAGGCGAGCAGTACTTC

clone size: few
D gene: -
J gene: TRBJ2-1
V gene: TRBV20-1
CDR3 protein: CSARSPSPLNEQFF
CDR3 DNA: TGCAGTGCTAGATCGCCTAGCCCCCTCAATGAGCAGTTCTTC

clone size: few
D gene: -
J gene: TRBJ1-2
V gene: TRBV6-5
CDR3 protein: CASSYSHRTGYTF
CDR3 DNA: TGTGCCAGCAGTTACTCACACCGAACTGGCTACACCTTC

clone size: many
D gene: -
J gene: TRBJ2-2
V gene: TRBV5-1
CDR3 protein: CASSAGHTPNTGELFF
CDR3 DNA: TGCGCCAGCAGTGCAGGGCATACACCGAACACCGGGGAGCTGTTTTTT

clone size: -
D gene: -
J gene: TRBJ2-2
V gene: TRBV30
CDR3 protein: CAWSHDSPRGELFF
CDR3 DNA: TGTGCCTGGAGTCACGACTCTCCAAGGGGGGAGCTGTTTTTT

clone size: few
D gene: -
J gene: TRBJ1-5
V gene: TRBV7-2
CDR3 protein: CASSLSTTKPQHF
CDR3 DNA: TGTGCCAGCAGCTTATCGACGACAAAGCCCCAGCATTTT

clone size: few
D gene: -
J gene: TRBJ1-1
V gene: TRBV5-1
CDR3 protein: CASNGGNTEAFF
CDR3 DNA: TGCGCCAGCAACGGGGGGAACACTGAAGCTTTCTTT

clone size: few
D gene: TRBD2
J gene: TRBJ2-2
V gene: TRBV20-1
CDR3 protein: CSAREHGGERTGELFF
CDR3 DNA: TGCAGTGCTAGAGAGCATGGGGGGGAAAGGACCGGGGAGCTGTTTTTT

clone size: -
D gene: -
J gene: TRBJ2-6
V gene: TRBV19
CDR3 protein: CASRTTDIAGANVLTF
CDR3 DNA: TGTGCCAGTAGAACCACCGACATCGCCGGGGCCAACGTCCTGACTTTC

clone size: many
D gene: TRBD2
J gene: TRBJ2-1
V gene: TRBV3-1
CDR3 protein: CASSFTSANEQFF
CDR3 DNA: TGTGCCAGCAGCTTTACTAGCGCCAATGAGCAGTTCTTC

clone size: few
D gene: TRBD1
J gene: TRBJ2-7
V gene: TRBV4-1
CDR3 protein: CASSQDRVLGSYEQYF
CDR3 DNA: TGCGCCAGCAGCCAGGACAGGGTCCTGGGCTCCTACGAGCAGTACTTC

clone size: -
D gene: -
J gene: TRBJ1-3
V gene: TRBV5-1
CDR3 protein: CASSPKGQSSGNTIYF
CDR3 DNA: TGCGCCAGCAGCCCGAAGGGACAAAGCTCTGGAAACACCATATATTTT

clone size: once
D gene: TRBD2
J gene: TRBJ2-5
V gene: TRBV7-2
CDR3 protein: CASSPGGEGRETQYF
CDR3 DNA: TGTGCCAGCAGCCCCGGGGGGGAGGGACGGGAGACCCAGTACTTC

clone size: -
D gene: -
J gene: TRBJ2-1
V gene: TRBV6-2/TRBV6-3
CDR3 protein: CASRRRQSNYNEQFF
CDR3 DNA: TGTGCCAGCAGACGACGACAGAGTAACTACAATGAGCAGTTCTTC

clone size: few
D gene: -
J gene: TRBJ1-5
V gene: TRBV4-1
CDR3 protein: CASSQDKWGSNQPQHF
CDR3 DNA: TGCGCCAGCAGCCAAGATAAATGGGGGAGTAATCAGCCCCAGCATTTT

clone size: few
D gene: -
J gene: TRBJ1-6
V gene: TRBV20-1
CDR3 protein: CSARDRSASPNSPLHF
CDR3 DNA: TGCAGTGCTAGAGATCGCTCGGCTTCGCCTAATTCACCCCTCCACTTT

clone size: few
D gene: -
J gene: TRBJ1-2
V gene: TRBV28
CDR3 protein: CASTGGAGGRYGYTF
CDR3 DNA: TGTGCCAGCACCGGGGGAGCGGGGGGCAGGTATGGCTACACCTTC